The 25 T cell receptor beta chains in this list originate from one sample, sequenced in a study of response to subunit inactivated influenza vaccine. Via MiXCR, TCRdb re-called the RT-PCR reads, giving one row per CDR3 protein. The sample consists of hundreds of thousands of distinct CDR3 sequences, about 14% of them appearing once. Specimen: PBMCs from blood, collected 14 days before vaccination. The receptors were sampled from a man over 45 who received an inactivated influenza vaccine.

The chain couples TRBV12-3 or TRBV12-4 to TRBJ1-3, with no clear D. V lost 6 bases and J 4 bases, leaving 13 bases between the germline ends. This CDR3 comprises 14 residues. The DNA for the CDR3 is TGTGCCAGCAGCAAAGGGTCAGACGGAAACACCATATATTTT. As protein: CASSKGSDGNTIYF.

V is TRBV11-1 and J is TRBJ2-2, with 13 bases aligning to TRBD2. V trimming: 5 bases; J trimming: 4 bases; junction bases outside the gene matches: 10. The CDR3 consists of 18 residues. CDR1 is SGHAT and CDR2 is FQDESV in the germline V gene (reference sequence). CDR3 protein: CASSQTSGGPRVTGELFF. The CDR3 DNA follows: TGTGCCAGCAGCCAGACTAGCGGGGGGCCGCGTGTCACCGGGGAGCTGTTTTTT.

This clonotype showed up just a few times. The CDR3: CSARPYLAGEETQYF. Written as DNA, the CDR3 is TGCAGTGCTAGACCCTACCTAGCGGGAGAAGAGACCCAGTACTTC. The chain uses TRBV20-1 and TRBJ2-5; 10 positions match TRBD2. The CDR3 is 15 residues long. V gave up 2 bases and J gave up 3 bases; unmatched junction bases: 6. Germline V gene data show CDR1 as DFQATT and CDR2 as SNEGSKA (reference sequence).

The V and J genes are TRBV28 and TRBJ1-1; D may be TRBD1 (6 bases). The CDR3 is 12 residues long. Trimming removed 7 bases at V and 5 bases at J, with 11 bases between. Germline loops: CDR1 MDHEN, CDR2 SYDVKM. The CDR3 DNA is TGTGCCAGCATGGGCAGGGGAACTGAAGCTTTCTTT. It codes for CASMGRGTEAFF. The full variable domain, rest sourced from reference TRBV28 and TRBJ1-1, is DVKVTQSSRYLVKRTGEKVFLECVQDMDHENMFWYRQDPGLGLRLIYFSYDVKMKEKGDIPEGYSVSREKKERFSLILESASTNQTSMYLCASMGRGTEAFFGQGTRLTVV.

The sample holds many counts of this clonotype. CDR3 in amino acids: CASSSSRGWNTGELFF. CDR3 nucleotides: TGTGCCAGCAGCTCTAGTCGGGGGTGGAACACCGGGGAGCTGTTTTTT. This sequence joins TRBV11-2 and TRBJ2-2; D is perhaps TRBD2 (6 bases). Between the trimmed V and J ends, which lost 4 bases and 1 base, there was a span of 13 bases. Germline-derived CDR1 and CDR2 are SGHAT and FQNNGV. The CDR3 consists of 16 residues.

The rearrangement uses TRBV9 and TRBJ2-1; 8 nucleotides line up with TRBD2. This CDR3 spans 14 amino acids. Germline lookup yields CDR1 SGDLS and CDR2 YYNGEE. The trim removed 2 bases at V and 7 bases at J, leaving 5 bases unmatched. In DNA form, the CDR3 reads TGTGCCAGCAGCGTCGGGACTAGTGGGAATGAGCAGTTCTTC. It specifies CASSVGTSGNEQFF.

This clonotype was counted only a few times. The chain is built from TRBV19 and TRBJ2-1; possible D gene TRBD1, 6 bases. There are 13 residues in the CDR3. V lost 9 bases to trimming and J lost 4 bases, with 13 bases between them. Per germline, CDR1 LNHDA and CDR2 SQIVND (reference sequence). CDR3 sequence reads: CASRRDTYNEQFF. In nucleotides, the CDR3 is TGTGCCAGCCGTAGGGACACTTACAATGAGCAGTTCTTC.

In its sample, this clonotype was seen many times. V usage is TRBV4-2 and J usage is TRBJ2-3; 15 bases match TRBD2. The CDR3 runs 16 residues. CDR1 LGHNA and CDR2 YNFKEQ come from the germline V gene. V was clipped by 4 bases and J by 2 bases; unmatched bases: 1. Here the CDR3 DNA reads TGTGCCAGCAGCCGGACTAGCGGGGGGGACACAGATACGCAGTATTTT. Amino acids: CASSRTSGGDTDTQYF.

This chain connects TRBV4-2 to TRBJ2-7; 7 bases fit TRBD1. Germline-derived CDR1 and CDR2 are LGHNA and YNFKEQ. This CDR3 contains 16 residues. V gave up 1 base and J gave up 0 bases; unmatched junction bases: 6. CDR3: CASSQATGPSSYEQYF. The DNA of the CDR3 is TGTGCCAGCAGCCAAGCGACAGGGCCAAGCTCCTACGAGCAGTACTTC.

The J gene is TRBJ1-1, the V gene TRBV9; D not resolved. Per the germline V gene, CDR1 is SGDLS and CDR2 is YYNGEE. With 3 bases removed from V and 4 bases from J, the gap between germline ends came to 7 bases. The CDR3 is 12 amino acids. The CDR3 here is CASSGWSTEAFF. The CDR3 region has the DNA TGTGCCAGCAGCGGGTGGAGCACTGAAGCTTTCTTT.

CDR3 sequence: CASLRTGGNTGELFF. The CDR3, as DNA: TGTGCCAGTCTACGGACAGGGGGGAACACCGGGGAGCTGTTTTTT. This rearrangement joins TRBV2 to TRBJ2-2; 10 bases fit TRBD1. Trimming removed 9 bases from V and 1 base from J; junction bases left unmatched: 5. The CDR3 is made up of 15 amino acids. The germline gives CDR1 SNHLY, CDR2 FYNNEI. Full variable domain (missing parts from reference TRBV2 and TRBJ2-2): EPEVTQTPSHQVTQMGQEVILRCVPISNHLYFYWYRQILGQKVEFLVSFYNNEISEKSEIFDDQFSVERPDGSNFTLKIRSTKLEDSAMYFCASLRTGGNTGELFFGEGSRLTVL.

This clonotype showed up many times. The rearrangement uses TRBV12-5 and TRBJ2-1, with 12 bases matching TRBD2. CDR1 and CDR2 from the germline V gene are LGHNT and FRNRAP. Trimming at V came to 6 bases and at J to 8 bases, leaving 5 bases not matched to a gene. The CDR3 is 14 residues long. In DNA form, the CDR3 reads TGTGCTAGTGGCACGACTAGCGGGGGAGATGAGCAGTTCTTC. This encodes CASGTTSGGDEQFF.

This clonotype was detected a few times. The CDR3 bases are TGCGCCAGCAGCCCCGTAGCGGGGGCAACCTACGAGCAGTACTTC. Encoded protein: CASSPVAGATYEQYF. The chain uses TRBV5-1 and TRBJ2-7, with TRBD2 matching over 9 bases. CDR1 is SGHRS and CDR2 is YFSETQ in the germline V gene. Trimming took 4 bases from V and 2 from J; bases not matched to a gene: 7. The CDR3 sequence is 15 residues long. Based on the CDR3 plus reference TRBV5-1 and TRBJ2-7, the full variable domain is KAGVTQTPRYLIKTRGQQVTLSCSPISGHRSVSWYQQTPGQGLQFLFEYFSETQRNKGNFPGRFSGRQFSNSRSEMNVSTLELGDSALYLCASSPVAGATYEQYFGPGTRLTVT.

There are many counts of this clonotype. This rearrangement joins TRBV5-1 to TRBJ2-2, with a tentative D call TRBD2 (5 bases). Germline V gene lookup returns CDR1 SGHRS and CDR2 YFSETQ. The CDR3 is 17 amino acids. With 6 bases removed from V and 0 bases from J, the gap between germline ends came to 18 bases. Here the CDR3 reads CASNPSGVAPNTGELFF. CDR3 nucleotide sequence: TGCGCCAGCAATCCTTCCGGGGTAGCTCCGAACACCGGGGAGCTGTTTTTT.

The CDR3 bases are TGTGCCATCAGTGAGTCCGGCGGACTCTCCTACGAGCAGTACTTC. It specifies CAISESGGLSYEQYF. The chain combines TRBV10-3 with TRBJ2-7; D is possibly TRBD2 (5 bases). The V gene lost 0 bases and the J gene lost 0 bases, with 9 bases spanning the gap. The germline V gene has CDR1 ENHRY and CDR2 SYGVKD. The CDR3 runs to 15 residues.

This clonotype was found a few times. V usage is TRBV27 and J usage is TRBJ1-6; 9 nucleotides line up with TRBD1. There are 14 residues in the CDR3. The junction had 2 bases not matched to a gene; V was cut back by 2 bases and J by 9 bases. In germline, CDR1 is MNHEY, CDR2 SMNVEV (reference sequence). CDR3 nucleotides: TGTGCCAGCAGTTTAATACAGGGGGCTTCACCCCTCCACTTT. Translated: CASSLIQGASPLHF.

This clonotype was seen a few times. CDR3 protein: CASSLVARQYSNQPQHF. Written as DNA, the CDR3 is TGTGCCAGCAGTTTGGTTGCTCGCCAATATAGCAATCAGCCCCAGCATTTT. The chain joins TRBV12-3 or TRBV12-4 to TRBJ1-5; D call uncertain. The CDR3 contains 17 residues. Trimming removed 3 bases at V and 0 bases at J, with 15 bases between.

This clonotype has only a few counts. CDR3 loop: CASSIGRVGEQFF. The DNA of the CDR3 is TGTGCCAGTAGTATAGGGCGGGTTGGCGAGCAGTTCTTC. This rearrangement joins TRBV19 to TRBJ2-1; possibly TRBD2 for D (5 bases). V gave up 1 base and J gave up 10 bases, with 11 bases separating them. The CDR3 totals 13 residues. CDR1 is LNHDA, CDR2 SQIVND, per germline (reference sequence).

There are many counts of this clonotype. This chain uses TRBV12-3 or TRBV12-4 with TRBJ2-1; TRBD2 aligns across 13 bases. The CDR3 is made up of 15 amino acids. Trimming took 6 bases from V and 6 from J; bases not matched to a gene: 5. The chain's CDR3 is CASRTTSGRLNEQFF. Written as DNA, the CDR3 is TGTGCCAGCAGGACGACTAGCGGGAGGCTCAATGAGCAGTTCTTC.

This clonotype was counted a few times. The rearrangement joins TRBV5-6 to TRBJ1-2, with D maybe TRBD1 (5 bases). The CDR3 is 14 residues long. V was trimmed by 4 bases and J by 3 bases, leaving 13 bases between them. Germline CDR1 is SGHDT and CDR2 is YYEEEE. CDR3 protein: CASSTQGVDYGYTF. In DNA, the CDR3 is TGTGCCAGCAGCACCCAGGGAGTCGACTATGGCTACACCTTC.

The genes are TRBV6-2 or TRBV6-3 and TRBJ2-3; 7 nucleotides align to TRBD1. Looked up from germline, CDR1 is MNHEY and CDR2 is SVGEGT. CDR3 length: 15 residues. V trimming: 5 bases; J trimming: 3 bases; junction bases outside the gene matches: 8. CDR3 protein: CASSQQGRLTDTQYF. The CDR3 DNA follows: TGTGCCAGCAGTCAACAGGGGCGACTGACAGATACGCAGTATTTT.

V and J are TRBV4-3 and TRBJ2-2, with TRBD1 as a possible D gene (5 bases). This CDR3 comprises 14 residues. Germline CDR1 reads LGHNA; CDR2 reads YSLEER. Trimming took off 4 bases at V and 3 bases at J, with 9 bases between the two ends. In DNA form, the CDR3 reads TGCGCCAGCAGCCCGAGACAGTACACCGGGGAGCTGTTTTTT. The encoded protein is CASSPRQYTGELFF.

The V and J genes are TRBV20-1 and TRBJ2-5, with D maybe TRBD1 (5 bases). The length of the CDR3 is 13 residues. Germline CDR1 DFQATT, CDR2 SNEGSKA (reference sequence). With 3 bases removed from V and 0 bases from J, the gap between germline ends came to 8 bases. CDR3 DNA sequence: TGCAGTGCTAGCCAGGGCAACCAAGAGACCCAGTACTTC. This gives the protein CSASQGNQETQYF.

V and J are TRBV4-1 and TRBJ1-6; D remains ambiguous. The CDR3 consists of 15 residues. Deletions cut 1 base from V and 6 bases from J, with 10 bases between. Germline V gene data show CDR1 as MGHRA and CDR2 as YSYEKL. CDR3 in amino acids: CASSQGPTLNSPLHF. In nucleotides, the CDR3 is TGCGCCAGCAGCCAAGGACCCACGCTTAATTCACCCCTCCACTTT.

This clonotype was found many times. V usage is TRBV5-6 and J usage is TRBJ2-3, with D unresolved. Trimming pared 2 bases from V and 2 bases from J, leaving 9 bases between. Germline CDR1 and CDR2: SGHDT and YYEEEE. The CDR3 extends over 14 amino acids. CDR3 nucleotide sequence: TGTGCCAGCAGCTTTTACAGAGACACAGATACGCAGTATTTT. It is translated as CASSFYRDTDTQYF.